The T cell receptor beta chain under discussion was sequenced for a study of PD-L1 blockade in urothelial cancer. Study-wide context: When blood samples were assessed, the median T cell count was about 140,000. General observations from the study: Clones that were tumor-associated expanded more in the blood of durable-benefit patients at 3 weeks.

Indicated time point: peripheral blood 6 weeks after treatment start. J was trimmed by 4 bases and V by 4 bases; bases with no gene match: 8. Germline CDR1 is MRHNA and CDR2 is SNTAGT. The CDR3 is made up of 16 amino acids. TCRdb keeps only in-frame clones here, not all; method: immunoSEQ multiplex PCR. The data hold 95,000 to 150,000 clones, with roughly 82% observed a single time. Regarding this clone: No antigen is known for it.

The rearrangement joins TRBV6-4 to TRBJ2-1; 9 positions agree with TRBD1. This TCR was recovered from a man aged 45-65 years with urothelial cancer. The sample here was PBMCs, taken around atezolizumab (anti-PD-L1) treatment. The CDR3 region is CASSATGTGRYNEQFF. In nucleotides, the CDR3 is TGTGCCAGCAGTGCCACCGGGACAGGGAGGTACAATGAGCAGTTCTTC.